This T cell receptor beta chain was recorded in a study of breast tumors, draining lymph nodes, adjacent tissues. At least ten counts were recorded for this clonotype. Its target is not known. The junction differs from germline at one of its ends, possibly a read error. The CDR3 sequence is 14 residues long. Germline V gives CDR1 LGHNT, CDR2 FRNRAP. Breast cancer patients provided tissue from their axillary draining lymph nodes. One entry per CDR3 protein, called by TCRdb with MiXCR from the multiplex PCR reads. The repertoire includes 150,000 to 200,000 distinct CDR3 sequences, 25% to 40% of them detected once, and about 4% sits in the top ten. Study results and caveats: The data were judged consistent with most tumor T cells coming from lymph node and expanding in tumor. Tumor TCR diversity was below lymph nodes but above nontumor tissue.

This chain connects TRBV12-5 to TRBJ1-2, with D hard to call. This receptor was taken from a female donor with breast cancer. Some clones in this sample may be carry-over from other donors' samples. The specimen sequenced was axillary lymph node tissue. CDR3 protein: CASVLDPVGYGYTF. Written as DNA, the CDR3 is TGTGCTAGTGTTTTGGACCCAGTCGGCTATGGCTACACCTTC.